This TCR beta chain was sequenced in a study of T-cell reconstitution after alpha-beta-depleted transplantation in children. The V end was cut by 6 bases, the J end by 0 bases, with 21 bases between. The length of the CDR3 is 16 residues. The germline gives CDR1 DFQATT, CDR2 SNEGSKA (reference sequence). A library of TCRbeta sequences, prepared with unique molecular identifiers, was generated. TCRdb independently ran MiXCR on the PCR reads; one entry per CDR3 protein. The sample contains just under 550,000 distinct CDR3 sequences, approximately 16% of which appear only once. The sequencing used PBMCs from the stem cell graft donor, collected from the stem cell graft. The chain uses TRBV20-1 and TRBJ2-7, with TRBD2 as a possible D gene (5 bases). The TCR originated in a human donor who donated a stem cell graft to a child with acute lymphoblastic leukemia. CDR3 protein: CSALAPWPESSYEQYF. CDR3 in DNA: TGCAGTGCCCTAGCCCCATGGCCTGAAAGCTCCTACGAGCAGTACTTC.